The T cell receptor beta chain under discussion was sequenced for a study of shared clonotypes between healthy human individuals. The CDR3 has 14 residues. Trimming pared 1 base from V and 5 bases from J, leaving 11 bases between. CDR1 and CDR2 from the germline V gene are MNHEY and SMNVEV (reference sequence). As concerns this clone: Within the sample, other DNA sequences also encode this same CDR3.

Cells designated naive CD8 were CD45RO-negative and were positively selected for CCR7, with terminally differentiated effector memory CD45RA+ cells excluded. Profiled with immunoSEQ multiplex PCR; TCRdb holds only in-frame clones, not every one. The table records about 2 million clones, just under 95% of them present only once. J is TRBJ2-5 and V is TRBV27; D is possibly TRBD1 (6 bases). The clonotype comes from a man between 18 and 29 years old in good health. Sequenced material: naive CD8+ T cells sorted from blood. CDR3 sequence reads: CASSLWAGEETQYF. The DNA for the CDR3 is TGTGCCAGCAGTTTATGGGCAGGGGAGGAGACCCAGTACTTC.